The rows below give T cell receptor beta chains drawn from one sample of a study of shared clonotypes between healthy human individuals. Clones were read by immunoSEQ multiplex PCR, and TCRdb kept only the in-frame ones, dropping some. This table has 1.5 million to 2.5 million clones, roughly 95% appearing once. Sequences were obtained from naive CD8+ T cells sorted from blood. These receptors were collected from a man aged 18 to 29 in good health. CDR3s include the opening cysteine and the closing phenylalanine or tryptophan. A D gene is named only where the DNA matches it firmly. Clone sizes are given selectively: once, few, many, or a class where the clone is expanded.

abundance | d_gene | j_gene | v_gene | CDR3nt | CDR3aa
once | . | TRBJ2-7 | TRBV11-2 | TGTGCCAGCAGCCCCGGGTTCGGTGCCGAGCAGTACTTC | CASSPGFGAEQYF
. | . | TRBJ1-6 | TRBV27 | TGTGCCACCTTGGACGGAAGCTCCTATAATTCACCCCTCCACTTT | CATLDGSSYNSPLHF
. | . | TRBJ1-1 | TRBV9 | TGTGCCAGCAGCGTAGAGGCAGGGGCTTTCACTGAAGCTTTCTTT | CASSVEAGAFTEAFF
. | . | TRBJ1-2 | TRBV6-5 | TGTGCCAGCAGTTACTCTGTCGGGGAGGCACTCTATGGCTACACCTTC | CASSYSVGEALYGYTF
. | . | TRBJ2-7 | TRBV11-2 | TGTGCCAGCAGCTTAGAGGCACTACCTATCTACGAGCAGTACTTC | CASSLEALPIYEQYF
. | . | TRBJ2-7 | TRBV30 | TGTGCCTGGAGTGTACTACTGCCGTCGGAGCAGTACTTC | CAWSVLLPSEQYF
. | . | TRBJ1-2 | TRBV28 | TGTGCCAGCAGTTTGACTGACTATGGCTACACCTTC | CASSLTDYGYTF
. | . | TRBJ2-7 | TRBV2 | TGTGCCAGCAGTGAATGGGATACAGGGAGGTACGAGCAGTACTTC | CASSEWDTGRYEQYF
. | TRBD1 | TRBJ1-2 | TRBV9 | TGTGCCAGCAGCGCCGAGACAGGGGAACTCTATGGCTACACCTTC | CASSAETGELYGYTF
. | TRBD1 | TRBJ1-5 | TRBV30 | TGTGCCTGGAGTGAAACAGGGGGTGAGTTCTTGAGCAATCAGCCCCAGCATTTT | CAWSETGGEFLSNQPQHF
. | . | TRBJ2-7 | TRBV10-1 | TGCGCCAGCAGTGAAGGAGGAGAGACCTACGAGCAGTACTTC | CASSEGGETYEQYF
. | . | TRBJ2-2 | TRBV19 | TGTGCCAGTAGTATAGACGGCGAGGGTTTCACCGGGGAGCTGTTTTTT | CASSIDGEGFTGELFF
. | . | TRBJ2-1 | TRBV6-5 | TGTGCCAGCAGCTCCGGGCCCGAGACCAATGAGCAGTTCTTC | CASSSGPETNEQFF
. | TRBD1 | TRBJ2-7 | TRBV13 | TGTGCCAGCAGCCAAACCGGGACAGGGCCGCTCTACGAGCAGTACTTC | CASSQTGTGPLYEQYF